This T cell receptor beta chain came from a study of blood T cell repertoires in COVID-19 (dated by TCRdb to 2018 to 2021). With respect to the entire study: Samples covering the acute and convalescent phases of COVID-19 were provided by collaborators in the United States, Italy and Spain. The repertoires were made available in a free public database intended to serve as a resource for research on the immune response to SARS-CoV-2. Sample metadata almost always included a de-identified subject ID, COVID-19 status, age in years and sex. The samples were drawn from the first 160 participants of the ongoing ImmuneRACE study and from 950 to 1,500 subjects provided by 6 global collaborators. HLA class I and class II types, where available, came from metadata supplied by the sample provider rather than from assay-based typing. The dataset comprised deeply sampled blood TCRbeta repertoires from subjects exposed to, actively infected with, or recovered from COVID-19. The prospective study material was composed of cDNA or gDNA derived from T cells, B-cell-depleted T cells, or PBMCs.

The paper as a whole reports these results and caveats: How much clinical and demographic metadata was included differed by source and by participant, and the metadata was provided uncurated.

Whole blood was collected in K2EDTA tubes by collaborating institutions according to the institutions' own protocols. For TCRbeta analysis, collaborators shipped samples as frozen whole blood, isolated PBMCs, or DNA extracted from either of those sample types. Taken from the germline V gene, the CDR1 and CDR2 loops are SGHTA and FQGNSA. The V and J ends are trimmed by 5 bases and 0 bases, leaving 14 bases between them. Reading from cysteine to phenylalanine, the CDR3 counts 15 amino acids. The DNA shown is the 45-base CDR3, in frame from base 1. Details on this clone: Its antigen is still unknown. Base qualities are missing; no much larger clone stands one base away.

TCRbeta CDR3 regions were amplified from genomic DNA using the immunoSEQ Assay, a bias-controlled multiplex PCR. In the authors' own workflow: Nucleated cell counts per sample were estimated from amplification of reference gene primers within the assay. To quantify the absolute abundance of each unique TCRbeta CDR3 rearrangement, sequence reads were collapsed and filtered. For each sample, productive Simpson clonality was calculated as the square root of Simpson's diversity index over productive rearrangements. What TCRdb holds here is the immuneACCESS table cut down to in-frame rearrangements. Part of the clones is not present; checked against another copy, under half of the missing clones reflect an unresolved V gene, and the others are unexplained. The DNA was the basis for D and trimming; V, J and clone size are from that table. The sample includes 280,000 or so clones, with less than 90% observed a single time. Of the sample, roughly 13% falls within the top ten clones.

The rearrangement joined TRBV7-2 to TRBJ2-7; TRBD2 is a possible D gene, resting on 6 matching bases. The sample taken for sequencing was peripheral blood. This receptor was obtained from a human donor in a cohort sampled during active COVID-19. CDR3 sequence: CASSPGSGSSYEQYF. The nucleotides read TGTGCCAGCAGCCCCGGTAGCGGTTCCTCCTACGAGCAGTACTTC.